The rows below give T cell receptor beta chains drawn from one sample of a study of CD8 T cells in Susac syndrome. TCRdb fed the immunoSEQ multiplex PCR reads into MiXCR, producing one record per CDR3 protein. The sample includes some 110,000 distinct CDR3 sequences, approximately 96% of them seen just once. Sequenced sample: CD4+ T cells from PBMCs. The receptors stem from a human donor with Susac syndrome. Both conserved end residues are part of each CDR3. The D gene is left open where the match is weak. Clone size is stated in some rows and not others, as once, few, many or a class when expanded.

clone_size j_call d_call v_call cdr3_length cdr3_nt cdr3_aa
NA TRBJ2-1 NA TRBV7-9 13 TGTGCCAGCATTTACGGCGAAGGCAATGAGCAGTTCTTC CASIYGEGNEQFF
NA TRBJ2-7 TRBD2 TRBV27 14 TGTGCCAGCTCTCAAGCCAGTGCGGGGGGCGAGCAGTACTTC CASSQASAGGEQYF
NA TRBJ2-3 NA TRBV19 13 TGTGCCAGTAGAGAGGGATCCACAGATACGCAGTATTTT CASREGSTDTQYF
NA TRBJ2-1 TRBD1 TRBV29-1 14 TGCAGCGTTGAGAGGTGGACAGGGTGGAATGAGCAGTTCTTC CSVERWTGWNEQFF
NA TRBJ2-3 NA TRBV5-1 16 TGCGCCAGCAGCTTCGCTAGAGGGAGACGCACAGATACGCAGTATTTT CASSFARGRRTDTQYF
NA TRBJ2-1 NA TRBV5-6 16 TGTGCCAGCAGCTTAACCGCCGGGGAGCCTAGGGATGAGCAGTTCTTC CASSLTAGEPRDEQFF
NA TRBJ1-2 TRBD1 TRBV29-1 13 TGCAGCGTTGTGGACAGGCCTGGGGGTGGCTACACCTTC CSVVDRPGGGYTF
NA TRBJ2-5 NA TRBV5-1 14 TGCGCCAGCAGCTTGGAGAAGGCAGGAGAGACCCAGTACTTC CASSLEKAGETQYF
NA TRBJ2-5 TRBD2 TRBV7-2 14 TGTGCCAGCAGCTTAGGACTAGCGACGGAGACCCAGTACTTC CASSLGLATETQYF
NA TRBJ2-1 TRBD2 TRBV24-1 15 TGTGCCACCAGTGAACGGACTAGCGGGTCGACTGAGCAGTTCTTC CATSERTSGSTEQFF
NA TRBJ1-2 NA TRBV6-1 16 TGTGCCAGCAGTCCCCCGGGGGTCGGGGGCCACTATGGCTACACCTTC CASSPPGVGGHYGYTF
NA TRBJ1-5 NA TRBV15 18 TGTGCCACCAGCAGATCACTGACGGGGGAAAATAGCAATCAGCCCCAGCATTTT CATSRSLTGENSNQPQHF
NA TRBJ2-1 TRBD2 TRBV2 14 TGTGCCAGCAATAGTCAAGCGGGAGTAAATGAGCAGTTCTTC CASNSQAGVNEQFF
NA TRBJ2-1 NA TRBV4-2 16 TGTGCCAGCAGCCAGGCCCCCGGAGGGGGACGCAATGAGCAGTTCTTC CASSQAPGGGRNEQFF
NA TRBJ2-3 NA TRBV5-4 13 TGTGCCAGCAGCTTGGATTTTGGAGATACGCAGTATTTT CASSLDFGDTQYF
NA TRBJ1-1 TRBD1 TRBV2 14 TGTGCCAGCAGTGAAAACTCAGGGGGCTGGGGGGCTTTCTTT CASSENSGGWGAFF
NA TRBJ2-3 TRBD1 TRBV20-1 15 TGCAGTGCTCCTATGATGACAGGGGCTACAGATACGCAGTATTTT CSAPMMTGATDTQYF
NA TRBJ2-3 NA TRBV14 14 TGTGCCAGCAGCCAAGACCCCCTCACAGATACGCAGTATTTT CASSQDPLTDTQYF
few TRBJ2-1 TRBD1 TRBV5-4 16 TGTGCCAGCAGCTTGGCCGGGACAGGGGGCTACAATGAGCAGTTCTTC CASSLAGTGGYNEQFF
NA TRBJ2-7 TRBD2 TRBV11-2 15 TGTGCCAGCAGCAGAGGGACTAGCGGGATCTACGAGCAGTACTTC CASSRGTSGIYEQYF
NA TRBJ2-7 NA TRBV28 14 TGTGCCAGCCGAGACACAGGGATGGGCTACGAGCAGTACTTC CASRDTGMGYEQYF
NA TRBJ1-2 TRBD1 TRBV18 14 TGTGCCAGTTCACCAGACAGGGAGGACTATGGCTACACCTTC CASSPDREDYGYTF
once TRBJ2-7 TRBD2 TRBV20-1 18 TGCAGTGCGAGGACCACCCGGACTAGCGGGATTATCACCTACGAGCAGTACTTC CSARTTRTSGIITYEQYF
NA TRBJ1-5 NA TRBV12-3/TRBV12-4 17 TGTGCCAGCAGTTTAAGAAACACACCGGCTGGCAATCAGCCCCAGCATTTT CASSLRNTPAGNQPQHF
NA TRBJ2-5 NA TRBV29-1 11 TGCAGCGTTCACTGGCGGGAGACCCAGTACTTC CSVHWRETQYF
few TRBJ2-7 NA TRBV9 14 TGTGCCAGCAGCGTAGCCGACAGCTCCTACGAGCAGTACTTC CASSVADSSYEQYF
NA TRBJ2-1 TRBD2 TRBV20-1 14 TGCAGTGCTAGGGCGACTAGCGGCTACAATGAGCAGTTCTTC CSARATSGYNEQFF
NA TRBJ1-2 NA TRBV20-1 12 TGCAGTGCTAGACAGGGGAGCGGTGGCTACACCTTC CSARQGSGGYTF
NA TRBJ2-1 NA TRBV11-1 15 TGTGCCAGCAGTGGCCGGGGGCGACTTGGCAATGAGCAGTTCTTC CASSGRGRLGNEQFF
NA TRBJ2-3 NA TRBV11-1 18 TGTGCCAGCAGCTTATTTCCTAGCGCAAACCCGGCCACAGATACGCAGTATTTT CASSLFPSANPATDTQYF
NA TRBJ1-4 TRBD1 TRBV5-1 13 TGCGCCAGCAGCCCCTCGGGACAGGAAAAACTGTTTTTT CASSPSGQEKLFF
NA TRBJ2-5 TRBD1 TRBV7-9 14 TGTGCCAGCAGCCCGGGACAGCCGACAGAGACCCAGTACTTC CASSPGQPTETQYF
once TRBJ2-4 NA TRBV15 17 TGTGCCACCAGCAGACTAGACAGTCTTCTAGCCAAAAACATTCAGTACTTC CATSRLDSLLAKNIQYF
once TRBJ1-2 TRBD1 TRBV28 16 TGTGCCAGCATCCCAGGAGGGGGCTCACCTTGGTATGGCTACACCTTC CASIPGGGSPWYGYTF
NA TRBJ2-1 TRBD2 TRBV12-3/TRBV12-4 13 TGTGCCAGCAATAATCAGTTGGGGGGGGAAGAGTTCTTC CASNNQLGGEEFF
NA TRBJ2-7 NA TRBV20-1 13 TGCAGTGCCCCGGAGGGGGCGGCAGGCGAGCAGTACTTC CSAPEGAAGEQYF
NA TRBJ2-6 TRBD1 TRBV29-1 16 TGCAGCGTTGAGGGACAGGGGATGTCTGGGGCCAACGTCCTGACTTTC CSVEGQGMSGANVLTF
once TRBJ2-3 NA TRBV5-4 13 TGTGCCAGCAGCCCCCAGTCCACAGATACGCAGTATTTT CASSPQSTDTQYF
NA TRBJ1-2 NA TRBV15 15 TGTGCCACCAGCGACCGACAGGTGACCCCCTATGGCTACACCTTC CATSDRQVTPYGYTF